This is a list of T cell receptor beta chains from one sample in a study of blood T cells in healthy people across ages. TCRdb re-called the 5' RACE reads with MiXCR, one entry per CDR3 protein. The profile shows approximately 880,000 distinct CDR3 sequences, roughly 48% of them singletons. The sequenced sample consisted of blood. These receptor sequences come from a man aged 30-40 years in good health. The conserved cysteine and the conserved F or W are not part of the CDR3 here.

TRBJ2-1	14	TRBV6-2/TRBV6-3	ASSYDGRVSYNEQF
TRBJ2-3	15	TRBV4-2	ATGRGLAGANTDTQY
TRBJ1-2	11	TRBV28	ASSPQGYYGYT
TRBJ2-3	12	TRBV28	ASTRDRGTDTQY
TRBJ2-3	12	TRBV20-1	SAHGNTYTDTQY
TRBJ1-2	13	TRBV20-1	SARDPAGRVKGYT
TRBJ2-7	10	TRBV7-6	ASEDRAWEQY
TRBJ2-7	14	TRBV7-9	ASSFDLTSNRYEQY
TRBJ1-1	12	TRBV27	ASGLTGASTEAF
TRBJ2-2	10	TRBV29-1	SVRRGSGELF
TRBJ1-1	12	TRBV6-1	ASSEEGPNTEAF
TRBJ1-6	13	TRBV6-5	ASRDLRAVPSPLH
TRBJ2-7	10	TRBV29-1	SVGASGYEQY
TRBJ2-7	12	TRBV20-1	SASPGTATYEQY
TRBJ2-5	12	TRBV3-1	ASSQEMARETQY
TRBJ2-1	13	TRBV4-1	ASSRGTGSYNEQF
TRBJ2-1	13	TRBV9	ASSVGGGAPYEQF
TRBJ1-2	12	TRBV6-2/TRBV6-3	ASSYGSLADGYT
TRBJ1-4	11	TRBV29-1	SVGEGTNEKLF
TRBJ2-7	8	TRBV29-1	SVRGNEQY
TRBJ2-1	13	TRBV18	ASSPRLAGENEQF
-	11	TRBV4-3	ASSQAPQSEQY
TRBJ2-1	13	TRBV7-9	ASSLAAALYDEQF
TRBJ1-1	11	TRBV6-1	ASSDSRITEAF
TRBJ2-1	11	TRBV5-1	ASSLERGHEQF
TRBJ2-7	15	TRBV6-1	ASSEYPVGGSSYEQY
TRBJ1-2	12	TRBV4-3	ASSQQTGDYGYT
TRBJ1-6	13	TRBV7-2	ASSYGYGAESPLH
TRBJ2-7	12	TRBV19	ASSILGQVDEQY
TRBJ1-2	10	TRBV20-1	SARGQEDGYT
-	15	TRBV7-9	ASSPLGGEDSTYEQY
TRBJ2-3	14	TRBV6-6	VSRRGDRGRPDTQY
TRBJ2-7	11	TRBV28	ASISRVTYEQY
TRBJ2-7	12	TRBV4-2	ASSQDRFTYEQY
TRBJ2-1	14	TRBV7-9	ASSLAGTELHNEQF
TRBJ2-2	12	TRBV5-1	ASSFAFDTGELF
TRBJ2-7	12	TRBV7-2	ASSLVPGVYEQY
TRBJ2-7	10	TRBV20-1	SVRTESYEQY
TRBJ2-1	12	TRBV20-1	SASGGQGSDEQF
TRBJ1-2	13	TRBV7-9	ASSFGDGGKSGYT
-	13	TRBV4-1	ASSQDVQGAYEQY
TRBJ2-1	11	TRBV5-5	ASSLEGGSEQF